This T cell receptor beta chain was recorded in a study of cytomegalovirus exposure and HLA in healthy donors (dated by TCRdb to 2017 to 2019). With regard to the full study: According to an earlier analysis of around 600 of the donors, about 190 million T cells yielded over 100 million unique TCR beta sequences and 276 Gb of sequence data. A later genetic analysis took genome-wide SNP genotypes for about three fifths of the 666 donors and used that subset as a discovery cohort. To decide whether each TCR beta V gene segment behaved as functional or pseudogenic, an earlier analysis of nearly 600 of the donors relied on high-throughput TCR beta sequencing. The study combined high-throughput TCR immunosequencing, statistical association of individual TCRs with disease status, and machine learning to predict cytomegalovirus infection status. The T cell repertoires of some 670 subjects were profiled by immunosequencing and related to cytomegalovirus serostatus. Alongside the repertoire data, information on donor age, sex, ethnicity and CMV serostatus was compiled. In the later analysis, no new phenotypic data were used to find candidate immune exposures; instead, reliance was placed on TCR beta sequences and their occurrence across donors. All discovery cohort repertoires had been generated using a single sequencing platform. The genetic ancestry cluster associated with self-reported Caucasian donors included around 76% of the 398 genotyped donors. The study aimed to test whether signatures of past pathogen exposure could be identified by cataloging public T cell receptors. About five DR-DQ haplotypes were treated as single units for association and clustering because of strong linkage in the cohort. On average, roughly 240,000 unique TCR beta nucleotide sequences were sequenced per donor among some 430 genotyped donors of the cohort, with roughly 18% of those sequences being non-productive. HLA typing included class I and class II loci at four-digit resolution. The number of donors typed differed by locus, with about 620-630 for A, B, C, DRB1 and DQB1, roughly 520 for DQA1, approximately 580 for DPA1, and approximately 470 for DPB1. A later analysis re-analyzed previously published TCR beta repertoires from roughly 600 donors and added high-resolution HLA genotyping to study TCR occurrence patterns. An early release that covered roughly 600 HLA-typed donors contained about 300 gigabases of sequencing data and some 87 million unique TCR sequences. Besides the first cohort of more than 650 subjects, a separate validation cohort made up of 120 different subjects was used. Study-level results and caveats: In a later genetic analysis, a missense DCLRE1C variant was associated with V-gene and J-gene trimming of TCR beta chains, and the association was replicated in an independent cohort. A later analysis associated about 17,000 TCR beta sequences with specific HLA alleles at a false discovery rate of 0.05. Across donors, most TCR sequences were observed very rarely, whereas some public TCRs were present in many individuals. A later analysis reported that several top co-occurrence clusters appeared linked to parvovirus B19, influenza, CMV and Epstein-Barr virus. Some IMGT-functional V segments, including TRBV6-2 and TRBV6-3, could not be distinguished by the 87-base-pair reads and were therefore excluded. The authors suggested that the approach could potentially be extended to other disease states and immunological phenotypes. In both the original and validation cohorts, the classifier was reported to diagnose cytomegalovirus status with high specificity and sensitivity. Because HLA typing was unavailable for some donors at each locus, only the typed subset was used in association tests. A further reported finding was that TCR beta sequences accurately predicted the HLA-A and HLA-B alleles for most subjects in the first cohort. When HLA alleles, especially DR and DQ, strongly co-occurred, TCR associations were difficult to assign to individual alleles. In this cohort, only TCR beta chains were sequenced, and detectable features were limited by the absence of alpha or paired-chain data. Correlated functional status among segregating V segments might be attributable to linkage disequilibrium, but an unknown experimental factor could not be ruled out. The presence/absence analyses assumed that sequencing depth was roughly uniform across donors, and that assumption may not be true. According to a later analysis, most CMV-associated TCR beta chains appeared to be HLA-restricted, and the HLA associations seemed to be driven largely by CMV exposure. A later analysis found that TCR association rates varied across HLA loci, with DRB1 alleles showing the most associated TCRs and HLA-C alleles the fewest. Because counts were too low, about 15 rarely observed V segments, including chromosome 9 orphons, were left out of the earlier analysis of over 550 of the donors. In the study, approximately 150 TCR beta chains were listed as associated with cytomegalovirus. In an earlier analysis of some 640 of the donors, most TCR beta V segments were observed in productive rearrangements about 90% or about 30% of the time, broadly matching IMGT annotations. A group of highly shared sequence variants was considered likely to be a technical artifact of the sequencing pipeline. A later genetic analysis reported fewer N-insertions in productive TCRs among donors in an Asian-associated ancestry cluster than the roughly 670-donor mean. In a later analysis, HLA-associated TCR beta chains showed more clonal expansion and lower generation probabilities than non-associated chains that were equally common. A few of the identified cytomegalovirus-associated TCR beta chains were confirmed in vitro to be specific for cytomegalovirus antigens. For the cohort, immune exposure information was limited to CMV serostatus.

The germline V gene provides CDR1 SGHAT and CDR2 FQNNGV. V ends up 3 bases short and J 3 bases short, with an unmatched junction base count of 0. From its cysteine to its phenylalanine, the CDR3 spans 13 amino acids. The DNA shown is the 39-base CDR3, in frame from base 1. The cohort comprised fewer than 750 healthy bone marrow donors. All cohort members were sampled while nominally healthy, although unrecorded immune exposures were likely present. The donor tested CMV seronegative, placing the donor among the 350 or so seronegative members of the cohort. Every donor gave a peripheral blood sample, and the peripheral blood mononuclear cells from that sample were used for TCR beta sequencing. Genomic DNA was extracted from the blood cell samples with the Qiagen DNeasy Blood Extraction Kit. The sample holds a few counts of this clone. Its recognized antigen is unknown. No base-level quality is on record; no much larger clone is a single base apart.

Library method: the immunoSEQ multiplex PCR assay. For the multiplex PCR, a mixture combining 60 forward primers for TCR Vbeta segments and 13 reverse primers for TCR Jbeta segments was used. A multiplex PCR assay on genomic DNA amplified the CDR3 region of rearranged TCR beta genes. The amplified TCR beta libraries were sequenced on the Illumina HiSeq System as 87-base-pair reads. The study's processing was this. Across the 640 or so repertoires, a later analysis counted 78 million or so unique TCR beta chains, some 11 million of which were shared by at least two donors. Raw reads were error-corrected and collapsed into unique sequences by a nearest-neighbor algorithm in which closely related sequences were merged to remove PCR and sequencing errors. CDR3 sequences were aligned to IMGT reference sequences to assign V, D and J gene segments. Each retained sequence needed at least a six-nucleotide match to both a V gene segment and a J gene segment. A rearrangement was called productive if the CDR3 had no stop codons and remained in frame with V and J, and every other rearrangement was called non-productive. Following IMGT convention, CDR3 was defined as the stretch from the second conserved V-encoded cysteine up to the conserved J-encoded phenylalanine. In an earlier analysis of more than 550 of the donors, sequences lacking an unambiguous match to a single V gene segment were excluded. In an earlier analysis of around 590 of the donors, a V segment was called functional when productive rearrangements were above 56.7%, and segregating when the standard deviation between donors exceeded 5%. A statistical classification framework was developed to diagnose cytomegalovirus status using the catalog of TCR beta chain sequences. In a later analysis, TCR nucleotide sequences were compared against IMGT/GENE-DB human TR gene sequences so that V and J genes could be assigned. Using the TCRdist pipeline, a later analysis assigned CDR3 sequences along with most-parsimonious VDJ recombination scenarios. In a later analysis, every TCR beta chain was defined by the combination of its CDR3 amino acid sequence and its V-gene family, and reads without a unique V-gene family were dropped. In a later analysis, nearly 600 highly shared, low-generation-probability nucleotide sequences were removed to address suspected cross-contamination and a sequencing artifact. In a later analysis, a clonal expansion index for each public chain was calculated from normalized within-repertoire ranks of inferred template counts. Generation probabilities in a later analysis came from a VDJ recombination model fitted to out-of-frame rearrangements, and those results were checked against IGoR. A later analysis scored TCR-TCR, TCR-HLA and TCR-CMV co-occurrence with hypergeometric tests, applying a repertoire-size bias correction to TCR pairs. False discovery rates were estimated in a later analysis by permuting HLA or CMV assignments 20 times. In a later analysis, co-occurring TCRs were grouped using DBSCAN, with TCRdist sequence similarity added in when clustering inside HLA-allele-positive subsets. For co-occurrence clustering, repertoires with fewer than 30,000 or more than 120,000 public chains were excluded, along with a handful of repertoires with anomalous nucleotide sharing. As stored in TCRdb, this immuneACCESS dataset retains in-frame rearrangements with V and J assigned. A fraction of the clones does not appear; measured against another copy, unresolved V genes explain less than half of the discrepancy, and the remainder lacks a known reason. V, J and clone size are taken as reported in that table, and D and trimming were inferred from the DNA itself. Present in this sample are around 190,000 clones, 86% of which were seen just once. The top ten constitute around 0.3% of the sample.

The chain is assembled from TRBV11-2 and TRBJ2-5, and 8 junctional nucleotides match TRBD2. Sample: PBMCs. The receptor comes from a woman under 40 in good health and CMV-seronegative. Here the CDR3 is given as CASSLGLEETQYF. The DNA reads TGTGCCAGCAGCTTGGGACTAGAAGAGACCCAGTACTTC.